The 28 T cell receptor beta chains listed next were all sequenced from one sample in a study of identical twins listed by TCRdb under 2016. The method behind the library was 5' RACE. The reads were generated on an Illumina HiSeq 2000. The raw public data were reprocessed by TCRdb itself: fastp quality trimming at Q25, MiXCR clonotype calling, in-frame beta chains only. Rows are unified per CDR3 protein, each entry keeping the most common DNA and genes. The sample table lists roughly 240,000 distinct CDR3 sequences, roughly 7% of them with a count of one. More than 3% of the sample is taken by the ten largest. These sequences were also reported in another study, on yellow fever vaccine responses in identical twins.

Sequencing input: memory (CD45RO+) T cells sorted from blood. The cell subset or site tag for this specimen amounts to: CD45RO+ enriched T cells. The origin of the receptors is a woman between 18 and 29 years old in good health.

CDR3: CASSHQMGPGSGTSSYNEQFF. As DNA, the CDR3 is TGCGCCAGCAGCCACCAGATGGGTCCGGGTAGCGGGACCAGCTCCTACAATGAGCAGTTCTTC. The genes are TRBV4-1 and TRBJ2-1; TRBD2 aligns across 8 bases. The CDR3 sequence is 21 residues long. The germline CDR1 and CDR2 sequences are MGHRA and YSYEKL. V lost 3 bases and J lost 0; bases outside the gene matches: 19.

This clonotype was counted at least ten times. The CDR3 nucleotides read TGCGCCAGCGGGGGAACAATGGGTGTGGATACGCAGTATTTT. It translates to CASGGTMGVDTQYF. The chain couples TRBV10-1 to TRBJ2-3; D is tentatively TRBD1 or TRBD2 (5 bases each). Germline CDR1 reads WNHNN; CDR2 reads SYGVQD (reference sequence). This CDR3 is built from 14 residues. The germline V and J ends were trimmed by 8 bases and 6 bases, with 18 bases remaining between them.

Ten or more counts support this clonotype. V gene TRBV12-3 or TRBV12-4 combines with J gene TRBJ2-3, with D perhaps TRBD1 (5 bases). The CDR3 covers 13 residues. The ends were cut back, 4 bases at V and 6 bases at J, with 11 bases in the middle. CDR3 amino acids: CASSWGPDDTQYF. CDR3 DNA: TGTGCCAGCAGTTGGGGCCCTGACGATACGCAGTATTTT.

The chain recombines TRBV19 with TRBJ2-2; 10 bases agree with TRBD2. The V gene's germline CDR1 is LNHDA and CDR2 SQIVND (reference sequence). Losses at the gene ends were 3 bases for V and 0 bases for J; bases not matched to a gene: 16. The CDR3 is 21 amino acids. CDR3 bases: TGTGCCAGTAGTATCCATCCGGGACTAGCGCGTACTATCGCGAACACCGGGGAGCTGTTTTTT. This codes for CASSIHPGLARTIANTGELFF.

A few counts support this clonotype. The genes are TRBV15 and TRBJ1-5; the D gene is possibly TRBD1 (5 bases). This CDR3 has 14 residues. The germline CDR1 and CDR2 sequences are LNHNV and YYDKDF (reference sequence). V lost 1 base to trimming and J lost 1 base, with 5 bases between them. The CDR3 nucleotides read TGTGCCACCAGCAGAGGGGGGAGCAATCAGCCCCAGCATTTT. It translates to CATSRGGSNQPQHF.

V is TRBV9 and J is TRBJ2-3; D is tentatively TRBD1 or TRBD2 (6 bases each). Trimming took 3 bases from V and 0 from J, leaving 17 bases between them. From germline, CDR1 is SGDLS and CDR2 YYNGEE. The CDR3 spans 17 residues. The CDR3 region has the DNA TGTGCCAGCAGCGCGAGGGTAGGGGGGAGTAGCACAGATACGCAGTATTTT. Protein sequence: CASSARVGGSSTDTQYF.

Many counts were recorded for this clonotype. This sequence joins TRBV3-1 and TRBJ1-1; D gene uncertain. The germline V and J ends were trimmed by 7 bases and 2 bases, with 17 bases remaining between them. The CDR3 spans 15 residues. Per germline, CDR1 LGHDT and CDR2 YNNKEL (reference sequence). The CDR3 sequence is CASNDYWSDNTEAFF. The CDR3 DNA follows: TGTGCCAGCAACGACTACTGGTCGGATAACACTGAAGCTTTCTTT.

The chain has TRBV3-1 and TRBJ2-3, with D unresolved. Germline V gene data show CDR1 as LGHDT and CDR2 as YNNKEL (reference sequence). V was trimmed by 1 base and J by 0 bases, leaving 8 bases between them. The CDR3 is made up of 15 amino acids. As DNA, the CDR3 is TGTGCCAGCAGCCAAGTCGCACTTAGCACAGATACGCAGTATTTT. Its protein is CASSQVALSTDTQYF.

This clonotype appeared a few times. The rearrangement joins TRBV15 to TRBJ1-5; D gene ambiguous. The CDR3 is made up of 14 amino acids. The germline CDR1 and CDR2 sequences are LNHNV and YYDKDF (reference sequence). V shed 5 bases and J shed 2 bases, with 10 bases lying between them. The CDR3 bases are TGTGCCACCAGCTGGGAATACGGCAATCAGCCCCAGCATTTT. Translation: CATSWEYGNQPQHF.

This clonotype was detected ten times or more. The V gene is TRBV6-1, the J gene TRBJ2-1; 9 positions match TRBD2. Trimming took 8 bases from V and 5 from J; bases not matched to a gene: 4. The CDR3 has 13 residues. Germline CDR1 and CDR2: MNHNS and SASEGT. In DNA form, the CDR3 reads TGTGCCAGCGGGCGGGGGGGCAACAATGAGCAGTTCTTC. Its translation is CASGRGGNNEQFF.

This clonotype was detected a few times. The chain has TRBV7-6 and TRBJ2-3; D remains ambiguous. Trimming shortened V by 3 bases and J by 5 bases, and 6 bases separated the two germline ends. The CDR3 has 12 residues. Per germline, CDR1 SGHVS and CDR2 FNYEAQ. CDR3 in amino acids: CASSFSLDTQYF. The DNA of the CDR3 is TGTGCCAGCAGCTTTTCTCTAGATACGCAGTATTTT.

This clonotype was counted only a few times. The rearrangement joins TRBV5-1 to TRBJ2-1; 8 nucleotides match TRBD2. V lost 5 bases to trimming and J lost 6 bases; unmatched junction nucleotides: 4. Looked up from germline, CDR1 is SGHRS and CDR2 is YFSETQ. This CDR3 contains 13 residues. CDR3: CASRSAGGNEQFF. DNA for the CDR3: TGCGCCAGCAGGTCCGCGGGGGGCAATGAGCAGTTCTTC.

Only a few counts were recorded for this clonotype. One end of the junction varies from germline; a read error may be responsible. The chain uses TRBV2 and TRBJ2-7, with 13 bases aligning to TRBD2. Germline assignment: CDR1 SNHLY and CDR2 FYNNEI. The CDR3 is made up of 18 amino acids. The CDR3 region has the DNA TGTGCCAGCAGGAATACTAGCGGGAGGGCCCCCGACGTTTACGAGCAGCACTTC. Amino acids: CASRNTSGRAPDVYEQHF.

This clonotype turned up a few times. J is TRBJ2-3 and V is TRBV2; TRBD2 matches 8 bases. V was pared by 7 bases and J by 4 bases, with 10 bases of the junction left unmatched. CDR1 is SNHLY, CDR2 FYNNEI, per germline. This CDR3 region has 15 residues. CDR3 nucleotides: TGTGCCAGCACCTCAAGCGGGAGTAACGCAGATACGCAGTATTTT. Protein product: CASTSSGSNADTQYF.

To note about this clonotype: Being one base from a much bigger clone, this may be a read error. This chain connects TRBV24-1 to TRBJ2-2; possible D gene TRBD1, 6 bases. CDR3 length equals 16 residues. In germline, CDR1 is KGHDR, CDR2 SFDVKD. CDR3 bases: TGTGCCACCTGTGATCCGACGACAGGGAACACCGGGGAGCTGTTTTTT. Protein sequence: CATCDPTTGNTGELFF.

This clonotype was counted a few times. The chain recombines TRBV20-1 with TRBJ2-1; no clear D gene. Trimming took 3 bases from V and 0 from J, leaving 6 bases between them. The CDR3 spans 13 residues. Germline CDR1 is DFQATT and CDR2 is SNEGSKA (reference sequence). CDR3 DNA: TGCAGTGCTAGTAGTGTCTCCTACAATGAGCAGTTCTTC. It specifies CSASSVSYNEQFF.

The table lists this clonotype with a few counts. The chain carries TRBV10-3 and TRBJ1-5; D gene ambiguous. From germline, CDR1 is ENHRY and CDR2 SYGVKD. This CDR3 is 14 amino acids long. Trimming pared 3 bases from V and 1 base from J, leaving 7 bases between. In nucleotides, the CDR3 is TGTGCCATCAGTGAACAAAGAAGCAATCAGCCCCAGCATTTT. Protein sequence: CAISEQRSNQPQHF.

The CDR3: CASSGGQGANYGYTF. The CDR3 bases are TGTGCCAGCAGCGGTGGACAGGGGGCTAACTATGGCTACACCTTC. The J gene is TRBJ1-2, the V gene TRBV9; 10 bases are a match to TRBD1. CDR3 size: 15 residues. In germline, CDR1 is SGDLS, CDR2 YYNGEE. The junction had 2 bases not matched to a gene; V was cut back by 3 bases and J by 0 bases. Full variable domain (rest looked up from reference TRBV9 and TRBJ1-2): DSGVTQTPKHLITATGQRVTLRCSPRSGDLSVYWYQQSLDQGLQFLIQYYNGEERAKGNILERFSAQQFPDLHSELNLSSLELGDSALYFCASSGGQGANYGYTFGSGTRLTVV.

This clonotype was observed a few times. The rearrangement joins TRBV6-1 to TRBJ2-6; weak D call: TRBD2 (5 bases). The CDR3 has 15 amino acids. Trimming left V 10 bases short and J 1 base short, with 14 bases between. Germline-derived CDR1 and CDR2 are MNHNS and SASEGT. The CDR3 DNA reads TGTGCCACCGGGGTATCCGGTTCTGGGGCCAACGTCCTGACTTTC. Amino acids: CATGVSGSGANVLTF.

Many counts were recorded for this clonotype. As DNA, the CDR3 is TGCAGTGCTCCCCAGCAGGACAGGGGTTCACCCCTCCACTTT. This translates into CSAPQQDRGSPLHF. The V gene is TRBV20-1, the J gene TRBJ1-6; 9 bases match TRBD1. This CDR3 comprises 14 residues. V dropped 5 bases and J dropped 9; count of bases not matched to a gene: 8. Germline CDR1 and CDR2: DFQATT and SNEGSKA (reference sequence).

There are a few counts of this clonotype. The V call is TRBV7-8, the J call TRBJ2-5, with D perhaps being TRBD1 or TRBD2 (5 bases each). Germline assignment: CDR1 SGHVS and CDR2 FQNEAQ. The CDR3 runs 13 residues. Trimming removed 1 base from V and 5 bases from J, with 8 bases in between. CDR3 sequence: CASSLEGTETQYF. As DNA, the CDR3 is TGTGCCAGCAGCTTAGAAGGGACGGAGACCCAGTACTTC.

This clonotype was detected many times. This chain connects TRBV6-1 to TRBJ2-3; TRBD2 aligns across 7 bases. V gave up 3 bases and J gave up 2 bases; unmatched junction bases: 11. Germline V gene sequence: CDR1 MNHNS, CDR2 SASEGT. There are 17 residues in the CDR3. The CDR3 is CASSDLSGGRITDTQYF. In nucleotides, the CDR3 is TGTGCCAGCAGTGATTTGTCGGGAGGTCGGATCACAGATACGCAGTATTTT.

V gene TRBV11-1 combines with J gene TRBJ1-1; D is ambiguous. The CDR3 covers 12 residues. The germline V gene has CDR1 SGHAT and CDR2 FQDESV (reference sequence). Trimming left V 3 bases short and J 5 bases short, with 7 bases between. The DNA for the CDR3 is TGTGCCAGCAGCTTCGTAGATACTGAAGCTTTCTTT. Encoded protein: CASSFVDTEAFF.

This rearrangement joins TRBV19 to TRBJ1-5; 7 bases match TRBD1. This CDR3 region has 14 residues. Germline V gene sequence: CDR1 LNHDA, CDR2 SQIVND (reference sequence). V trimming: 6 bases; J trimming: 7 bases; junction bases outside the gene matches: 9. The CDR3 DNA reads TGTGCCAGTAGCAATTGGGGACAGCGGCAGCCCCAGCATTTT. The encoded protein is CASSNWGQRQPQHF.

This clonotype turned up a few times. The chain carries TRBV6-5 and TRBJ2-3, with D tentatively TRBD2 (5 bases). The V gene lost 0 bases and the J gene lost 3 bases, with 7 bases spanning the gap. Germline CDR1 and CDR2: MNHEY and SVGAGI. The length of the CDR3 is 14 residues. CDR3 residues: CASSYSPGTDTQYF. The CDR3 DNA reads TGTGCCAGCAGTTACTCTCCGGGGACAGATACGCAGTATTTT.

This clonotype came up a few times. The chain joins TRBV3-1 to TRBJ1-4, with D maybe TRBD1 (6 bases). V gave up 1 base and J gave up 17 bases, with 14 bases separating them. Germline lookup yields CDR1 LGHDT and CDR2 YNNKEL (reference sequence). This CDR3 has 12 residues. The DNA of the CDR3 is TGTGCCAGCAGCCAAGGGGGGCGAGGGACCTTTTTT. This sequence encodes CASSQGGRGTFF.

This clonotype was detected ten times or more. The rearrangement uses TRBV5-5 and TRBJ2-7, with 10 bases lining up with TRBD2. From germline, CDR1 is SGHKS and CDR2 YYEKEE (reference sequence). The CDR3 spans 14 residues. Trimming cost V 4 bases and J 7 bases; bases outside gene matches: 8. Written as DNA, the CDR3 is TGTGCCAGCAGCCTCCTAGCGGGGGAACGAGAGCAGTACGTC. It yields the protein CASSLLAGEREQYV.

Ten or more counts support this clonotype. J is TRBJ2-1 and V is TRBV12-3 or TRBV12-4, with TRBD1 identical over 10 bases. The CDR3 has 14 amino acids. J gave up 7 bases and V 10 bases, and 10 bases lay outside the gene matches. CDR3 region: CAISPGQGRNEQFF. The CDR3 DNA follows: TGTGCCATCTCACCGGGACAGGGGAGAAATGAGCAGTTCTTC.